A single sample gave rise to the 5 T cell receptor beta chains below, sequenced in a study of OX40 agonist ivuxolimab in advanced cancers. The protocol was immunoSEQ multiplex PCR, while the TCRdb copy is restricted to in-frame clones and leaves out a portion. The sample includes approximately 62,000 clones, around 93% of them seen just once. The sequenced sample was CD4+ or CD8+ T cells sorted from blood, obtained in a trial of the OX40 agonist ivuxolimab. All receptors come from an adult with an advanced solid tumor such as melanoma, head and neck, liver or kidney cancer.

The CDR3 region has the DNA TGTGCCAGCAGCTTTTCGGACAGGGTTACAGATACGCAGTATTTT. This encodes CASSFSDRVTDTQYF. This chain connects TRBV13 to TRBJ2-3; 8 nucleotides align to TRBD1. V was clipped by 3 bases and J by 3 bases; unmatched bases: 5. Germline loops: CDR1 PRHDT, CDR2 FYEKMQ (reference sequence). The length of the CDR3 is 15 residues.

The chain employs TRBV13 and TRBJ1-4; possibly TRBD1 for D (6 bases). CDR1 and CDR2 (germline): PRHDT, FYEKMQ (reference sequence). V lost 2 bases and J lost 6, with 10 bases in between. This CDR3 is built from 14 residues. The CDR3 sequence: CASSLREGDEKLFF. CDR3 nucleotides: TGTGCCAGCAGCTTAAGAGAGGGGGATGAAAAACTGTTTTTT.

The chain uses TRBV2 and TRBJ2-3; the match to TRBD2 covers 12 bases. V lost 7 bases and J lost 1; bases outside the gene matches: 21. The germline gives CDR1 SNHLY, CDR2 FYNNEI. CDR3 length equals 21 residues. The CDR3 loop reads CASMGRGILAGGRGGTDTQYF. In DNA, the CDR3 is TGTGCCAGCATGGGGCGCGGTATCCTAGCGGGGGGGCGGGGAGGCACAGATACGCAGTATTTT.

The chain is built from TRBV13 and TRBJ2-5, with 11 bases identical to TRBD2. Unmatched junction bases numbered 7, after V lost 4 bases and J lost 3 bases. This CDR3 is built from 16 residues. Germline V CDR1 and CDR2: PRHDT, FYEKMQ (reference sequence). The CDR3 loop reads CASSSLAGGKEETQYF. The CDR3 coding sequence is TGTGCCAGCAGCTCCTTAGCGGGGGGGAAAGAAGAGACCCAGTACTTC.

The count of this clone is one. The V and J genes are TRBV7-3 and TRBJ1-1; D possibly corresponds to TRBD1 (5 bases). Per the germline V gene, CDR1 is SGHTA and CDR2 is FQGTGA. CDR3 length: 14 residues. Trimming shortened V by 6 bases and J by 1 base, and 12 bases separated the two germline ends. The CDR3 protein is CASSWDGENTEAFF. The CDR3, as DNA: TGTGCCAGCAGTTGGGACGGTGAGAACACTGAAGCTTTCTTT.